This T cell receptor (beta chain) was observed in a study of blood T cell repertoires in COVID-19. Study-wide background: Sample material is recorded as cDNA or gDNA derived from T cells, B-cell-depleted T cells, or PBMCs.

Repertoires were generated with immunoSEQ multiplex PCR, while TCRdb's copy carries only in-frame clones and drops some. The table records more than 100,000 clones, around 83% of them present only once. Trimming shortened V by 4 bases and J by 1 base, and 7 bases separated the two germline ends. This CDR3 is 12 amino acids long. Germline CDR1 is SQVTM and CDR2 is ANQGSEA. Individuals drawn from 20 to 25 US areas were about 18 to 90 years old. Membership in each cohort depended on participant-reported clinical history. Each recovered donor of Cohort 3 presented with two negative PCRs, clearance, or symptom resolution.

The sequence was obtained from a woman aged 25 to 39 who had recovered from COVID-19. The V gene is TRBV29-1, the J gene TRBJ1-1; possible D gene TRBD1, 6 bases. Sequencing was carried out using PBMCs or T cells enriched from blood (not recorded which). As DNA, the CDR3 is TGCAGCGTTGCGGACAGGAACACTGAAGCTTTCTTT. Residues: CSVADRNTEAFF.